Shown below are 30 T cell receptor beta chains from a single sample sequenced in a study of T-cell reconstitution after alpha-beta-depleted transplantation in children. Preparation of the TCRbeta library involved a method that used unique molecular identifiers. TCRdb recomputed calls from the PCR reads with MiXCR, one row per CDR3 protein. The table has under 60,000 distinct CDR3 sequences, 5.8% seen once. The specimen was PBMCs, mostly from graft donor cells, collected 60 days after TCRalphabeta/CD19-depleted stem cell transplant. Receptor source: a female patient between 2 and 15 years old who had a stem cell transplant for aplastic anemia, so the T cells may come from the graft donor.

This clonotype was seen repeatedly, ten times or more. The CDR3: CASSQVYSGGALNEQYF. CDR3 in DNA: TGTGCCAGCAGCCAAGTTTATAGCGGGGGGGCCTTGAACGAGCAGTACTTC. The chain uses TRBV3-1 and TRBJ2-7; 11 bases map to TRBD2. The CDR3 consists of 17 residues. Germline V gives CDR1 LGHDT, CDR2 YNNKEL (reference sequence). Trimming at V came to 1 base and at J to 5 bases, leaving 10 bases not matched to a gene.

The sample holds many counts of this clonotype. The chain employs TRBV27 and TRBJ2-3; TRBD2 is a possible D gene (6 bases). Germline lookup yields CDR1 MNHEY and CDR2 SMNVEV (reference sequence). The CDR3 contains 14 residues. Trimming cost V 9 bases and J 2 bases, with 15 bases left between them. The CDR3 sequence is CASSGVAFTDTQYF. The CDR3, as DNA: TGTGCCAGTTCGGGGGTAGCGTTCACAGATACGCAGTATTTT.

This clonotype was counted only a few times. The V gene is TRBV7-3, the J gene TRBJ2-1; TRBD2 matches at 9 bases. Trimming cost V 0 bases and J 8 bases; bases outside gene matches: 11. Germline V CDR1 and CDR2: SGHTA, FQGTGA. The CDR3 covers 17 residues. CDR3 coding DNA: TGTGCCAGCAGCTTAACTGTTCTTGGCGGGAGGGCCGATGAGCAGTTCTTC. As protein: CASSLTVLGGRADEQFF.

This clonotype was detected ten times or more. The chain links TRBV7-2 to TRBJ1-1, with 7 bases that match TRBD1. CDR3 size: 13 residues. CDR1 is SGHTA and CDR2 is FQGNSA in the germline V gene. The ends lost 5 bases at V and 5 bases at J; junction bases unmatched: 5. The CDR3 DNA reads as TGTGCCAGCAGCAACGACAGGGTAACTGAAGCTTTCTTT. Protein product: CASSNDRVTEAFF.

This clonotype was detected a few times. The chain recombines TRBV19 with TRBJ1-1, with D unresolved. Trimming stripped 3 bases from V and 1 base from J, with 3 bases between. Germline loops: CDR1 LNHDA, CDR2 SQIVND (reference sequence). The CDR3 is made up of 12 amino acids. CDR3 region: CASSIRNTEAFF. Here the CDR3 DNA reads TGTGCCAGTAGTATCAGGAACACTGAAGCTTTCTTT.

The chain employs TRBV24-1 and TRBJ2-7; a possible D gene is TRBD2 (5 bases). Germline CDR1 and CDR2: KGHDR and SFDVKD. Trimming shortened V by 7 bases and J by 2 bases, and 14 bases separated the two germline ends. This CDR3 comprises 14 residues. CDR3 protein: CATSTDSGAYEQYF. The CDR3 nucleotides read TGTGCCACCAGCACAGACTCCGGGGCCTACGAGCAGTACTTC.

In this sample, this clonotype turned up many times. CDR3: CASSLGGHQPQHF. DNA for the CDR3: TGTGCCAGCAGTCTAGGCGGACATCAGCCCCAGCATTTT. The chain is built from TRBV12-3 or TRBV12-4 and TRBJ1-5; D is ambiguous. Between the trimmed V and J ends, which lost 5 bases and 5 bases, there was a span of 10 bases. This CDR3 has 13 amino acids.

This clonotype was counted ten times or more. The chain recombines TRBV20-1 with TRBJ2-3; the D is unclear. V lost 6 bases and J 8 bases, leaving 18 bases between the germline ends. This CDR3 spans 13 amino acids. The V gene's germline CDR1 is DFQATT and CDR2 SNEGSKA (reference sequence). The CDR3: CSAYTTPTGTQYF. In nucleotides, the CDR3 is TGCAGTGCCTATACTACGCCGACCGGTACGCAGTATTTT.

This clonotype was seen ten or more times. This chain connects TRBV7-9 to TRBJ2-1; TRBD2 matches at 13 bases. Germline assignment: CDR1 SEHNR and CDR2 FQNEAQ (reference sequence). CDR3 length: 16 residues. Unmatched junction bases numbered 5, after V lost 1 base and J lost 8 bases. The CDR3 nucleotides read TGTGCCAGCAGCTTAGTAGGACTAGCGGGAGAAGATGAGCAGTTCTTC. It encodes CASSLVGLAGEDEQFF.

V usage is TRBV5-1 and J usage is TRBJ2-7; possibly TRBD1 or TRBD2 for D (5 bases each). V lost 1 base to trimming and J lost 0 bases, with 17 bases between them. CDR3 length: 17 amino acids. Germline-derived CDR1 and CDR2 are SGHRS and YFSETQ. The CDR3 DNA reads as TGCGCCAGCAGCTTGAGTCCGGGACGTATTCTCTCCTACGAGCAGTACTTC. Encoded protein: CASSLSPGRILSYEQYF.

This clonotype was found a few times. The rearrangement joins TRBV5-4 to TRBJ1-5, with D perhaps matching TRBD1 (5 bases). The CDR3 is 14 amino acids. V dropped 3 bases and J dropped 5 bases, with 12 bases sitting between them. Germline V CDR1 and CDR2: SGHNT, YYREEE (reference sequence). The CDR3 nucleotides read TGTGCCAGCAGCTCCGGGACCTTACATCAGCCCCAGCATTTT. Amino acids: CASSSGTLHQPQHF.

This clonotype showed up many times. V and J are TRBV12-3 or TRBV12-4 and TRBJ2-3; no definite D call. The CDR3 spans 15 residues. V dropped 3 bases and J dropped 0 bases, with 10 bases sitting between them. CDR3 protein: CASSLTHQSTDTQYF. The CDR3 DNA reads TGTGCCAGCAGTTTGACTCATCAAAGCACAGATACGCAGTATTTT.

This clonotype was detected ten times or more. This CDR3 is CASSLANSYEQYF. DNA of the CDR3: TGTGCCAGCAGTTTGGCCAACTCCTACGAGCAGTACTTC. The chain links TRBV28 to TRBJ2-7; the D is unclear. The germline V and J ends were trimmed by 3 bases and 0 bases, with 6 bases remaining between them. This CDR3 is 13 amino acids long. In germline, CDR1 is MDHEN, CDR2 SYDVKM.

This clonotype was picked up many times. The chain recombines TRBV7-8 with TRBJ2-5, with D perhaps assigned TRBD1 or TRBD2 (6 bases each). The CDR3 sequence is 14 residues long. Deletions cut 5 bases from V and 6 bases from J, with 16 bases between. Germline V lookup: CDR1 SGHVS, CDR2 FQNEAQ. DNA for the CDR3: TGTGCCAGCAGCGGAAGTGGGGGGCGGAAGACCCAGTACTTC. Translation gives CASSGSGGRKTQYF.

This clonotype was recorded at least ten times. This chain's CDR3 is CSGRVRYNEQFF. CDR3 DNA: TGCAGCGGGAGGGTTCGATACAATGAGCAGTTCTTC. V usage is TRBV29-1 and J usage is TRBJ2-1; the D gene is possibly TRBD2 (6 bases). CDR1 and CDR2 (germline): SQVTM, ANQGSEA. The CDR3 covers 12 residues. Trimming left V 7 bases short and J 4 bases short, with 11 bases between.

The chain has TRBV7-9 and TRBJ2-2; TRBD2 matches at 14 bases. The germline V gene encodes CDR1 SEHNR and CDR2 FQNEAQ (reference sequence). The V and J ends lost 5 bases and 0 bases, in that order; junction bases with no gene match: 5. This CDR3 has 18 residues. CDR3 loop: CASSPGLAGEPNTGELFF. As DNA, the CDR3 is TGTGCCAGCAGCCCGGGACTAGCGGGAGAGCCGAACACCGGGGAGCTGTTTTTT. The full variable domain, in which reference TRBV7-9 and TRBJ2-2 provide the parts outside the CDR3, is DTGVSQNPRHKITKRGQNVTFRCDPISEHNRLYWYRQTLGQGPEFLTYFQNEAQLEKSRLLSDRFSAERPKGSFSTLEIQRTEQGDSAMYLCASSPGLAGEPNTGELFFGEGSRLTVL.

At least ten counts were recorded for this clonotype. Sequence at one end of the junction differs from germline and may be a read error. The chain uses TRBV20-1 and TRBJ1-3; D perhaps matches TRBD1 (5 bases). Germline loops: CDR1 DFQATT, CDR2 SNEGSKA (reference sequence). The CDR3 runs 12 residues. The chain's CDR3 is CSARGPGAVGHF. Written as DNA, the CDR3 is TGCAGTGCAAGAGGACCGGGAGCAGTGGGGCATTTT.

This clonotype occurred many times. This chain joins TRBV27 and TRBJ2-3; 8 bases match TRBD2. V gave up 5 bases and J gave up 6 bases; unmatched junction bases: 10. CDR3 length equals 15 residues. From germline, CDR1 is MNHEY and CDR2 SMNVEV (reference sequence). CDR3 sequence reads: CASSPRGLVTDTQYF. The CDR3 DNA is TGTGCCAGCAGTCCCAGGGGACTAGTCACTGATACGCAGTATTTT.

V is TRBV7-8 and J is TRBJ2-3; the D gene is possibly TRBD2 (7 bases). The V and J ends lost 1 base and 2 bases respectively, with 10 bases between them. CDR1 is SGHVS, CDR2 FQNEAQ, per germline. The CDR3 spans 15 residues. The CDR3 protein is CASSLGRGPTDTQYF. The CDR3 DNA sequence: TGTGCCAGCAGCTTAGGGCGGGGGCCCACAGATACGCAGTATTTT.

There are many counts of this clonotype. The chain links TRBV12-5 to TRBJ1-3, with no clear D. Trimming removed 0 bases from V and 0 bases from J, with 9 bases in between. The CDR3 totals 16 residues. The V gene's germline CDR1 is LGHNT and CDR2 FRNRAP. The CDR3 DNA is TGTGCTAGTGGTTTGGTAGGAGCCTACTCTGGAAACACCATATATTTT. Its protein product is CASGLVGAYSGNTIYF.

The rearrangement links TRBV6-1 to TRBJ2-2; 12 bases are shared with TRBD2. The length of the CDR3 is 21 residues. The J segment lost 4 bases and the V segment lost 1 base, leaving 16 bases of the junction unmatched. From germline, CDR1 is MNHNS and CDR2 SASEGT. CDR3 sequence: CASSEVPGASGGAMSTGELFF. The CDR3 nucleotides read TGTGCCAGCAGTGAAGTTCCAGGGGCTAGCGGGGGGGCCATGTCCACCGGGGAGCTGTTTTTT.

This clonotype was counted many times. The chain links TRBV12-3 or TRBV12-4 to TRBJ1-4; D remains unclear. V was cut by 3 bases and J by 4 bases, with 6 bases left in between. This CDR3 has 13 amino acids. This CDR3 reads CASSLRINEKLFF. In DNA form, the CDR3 reads TGTGCCAGCAGTTTGCGGATTAATGAAAAACTGTTTTTT.

This clonotype was seen repeatedly, ten times or more. The J gene is TRBJ2-1, the V gene TRBV4-2, with a possible D match to TRBD1 (5 bases). The V gene's germline CDR1 is LGHNA and CDR2 YNFKEQ. This CDR3 has 15 residues. The V and J ends lost 0 bases and 6 bases respectively, with 12 bases between them. CDR3 region: CASSQDLGASNEQFF. In DNA form, the CDR3 reads TGTGCCAGCAGCCAAGATTTAGGGGCCAGCAATGAGCAGTTCTTC.

The chain links TRBV7-8 to TRBJ2-3; 7 bases fit TRBD2. V gave up 1 base and J gave up 2 bases; unmatched junction bases: 6. The CDR3 covers 16 residues. Germline CDR1 and CDR2: SGHVS and FQNEAQ. The CDR3 sequence is CASSLVGGGITDTQYF. The DNA of the CDR3 is TGTGCCAGCAGCTTAGTGGGGGGGGGGATCACAGATACGCAGTATTTT.

This clonotype was seen many times. This sequence joins TRBV11-2 and TRBJ1-4; D remains unclear. The CDR3 has 12 residues. From germline, CDR1 is SGHAT and CDR2 FQNNGV. Trimming shortened V by 2 bases and J by 5 bases, and 3 bases separated the two germline ends. The CDR3 DNA sequence: TGTGCCAGCAGCTTATGGAATGAAAAACTGTTTTTT. It translates to CASSLWNEKLFF.

This clonotype has a count of ten or more. The chain employs TRBV5-1 and TRBJ2-1; 7 bases line up with TRBD2. There are 16 residues in the CDR3. Germline V CDR1 and CDR2: SGHRS, YFSETQ. The V segment lost 0 bases and the J segment 4 bases; nucleotides outside the gene matches: 7. The CDR3 sequence is CASSLDPGGWYNEQFF. In nucleotides, the CDR3 is TGCGCCAGCAGCTTGGATCCGGGAGGTTGGTACAATGAGCAGTTCTTC.

This clonotype was observed at least ten times. The chain uses TRBV5-1 and TRBJ2-3; D uncertain. The germline V gene has CDR1 SGHRS and CDR2 YFSETQ. V lost 3 bases and J lost 4, with 18 bases in between. The CDR3 covers 16 residues. CDR3 sequence: CASSSHTEIRADTQYF. The CDR3 DNA sequence: TGCGCCAGCAGCTCCCATACAGAGATCCGGGCAGATACGCAGTATTTT.

In this sample, this clonotype turned up many times. The chain combines TRBV20-1 with TRBJ2-3; possibly TRBD1 for D (5 bases). The CDR3 length is 15 residues. With 5 bases removed from V and 0 bases from J, the gap between germline ends came to 15 bases. Germline V gene lookup returns CDR1 DFQATT and CDR2 SNEGSKA (reference sequence). CDR3 region: CSAPSTGFSTDTQYF. CDR3 in DNA: TGCAGTGCTCCGTCTACAGGCTTTAGCACAGATACGCAGTATTTT.

This chain links TRBV6-4 with TRBJ2-1; D is possibly TRBD1 (5 bases). Germline CDR1 reads MRHNA; CDR2 reads SNTAGT. The CDR3 is 15 residues long. Trimming took 2 bases from V and 6 from J, leaving 14 bases between them. The CDR3 DNA reads as TGTGCCAGCAGTGACGGCGCCAGGGATTTCAATGAGCAGTTCTTC. Translated: CASSDGARDFNEQFF.

Concerning this clonotype: A much more abundant neighbour one base away suggests this may be a read error. The final CDR3 position lacks the conserved phenylalanine or tryptophan, pointing to a likely read error. The genes are TRBV4-1 and TRBJ2-1; D gene ambiguous. Germline loops: CDR1 MGHRA, CDR2 YSYEKL. This CDR3 contains 18 residues. The V gene lost 0 bases and the J gene lost 0 bases, with 15 bases spanning the gap. This chain's CDR3 is CASSQERGAAFSYNEQFC. CDR3 DNA: TGCGCCAGCAGCCAAGAACGTGGCGCGGCCTTCTCCTACAATGAGCAGTTCTGC.